Each of the 28 T cell receptor beta chains below was sequenced from the same sample in a study of OX40 agonist ivuxolimab in advanced cancers. TCRdb's copy holds only in-frame clones and misses some; the assay was immunoSEQ multiplex PCR. Among fewer than 80,000 clones listed, more than 70% were seen once. The sequencing here drew on CD4+ or CD8+ T cells sorted from blood, taken in a trial of the OX40 agonist ivuxolimab. The receptor source for this set is an adult with an advanced solid tumor such as melanoma, head and neck, liver or kidney cancer.

The J gene is TRBJ2-2, the V gene TRBV5-3; D is undetermined. TRBV5-3 is an ORF, with its function uncertain. The germline V and J ends were trimmed by 3 bases and 2 bases, with 14 bases remaining between them. The CDR3 is 16 residues long. CDR3 nucleotide sequence: TGTGCCAGAAGCTCAGGCCGTGATGTAAACACCGGGGAGCTGTTTTTT. Amino acid sequence: CARSSGRDVNTGELFF.

The chain carries TRBV6-6 and TRBJ1-1; D is unresolved. The CDR3 has 15 amino acids. Germline lookup yields CDR1 MNHNY and CDR2 SVGAGI (reference sequence). V lost 4 bases and J 5 bases, leaving 17 bases between the germline ends. The CDR3 protein is CASSSFEVGRTEAFF. CDR3 bases: TGTGCCAGCAGTTCTTTCGAAGTCGGGCGGACTGAAGCTTTCTTT.

J is TRBJ2-5 and V is TRBV11-3; 7 nucleotides align to TRBD1. Germline trimming cut 3 bases from V and 0 bases from J; bases unmatched to any gene: 4. This CDR3 region has 15 residues. Germline CDR1 reads SGHNT; CDR2 reads YENEEA. The CDR3, as DNA: TGTGCCAGCAGCTTCGGACAGGCGGACCAAGAGACCCAGTACTTC. It codes for CASSFGQADQETQYF.

This chain joins TRBV18 and TRBJ2-7, with a weak D call TRBD1 (5 bases). CDR3 size: 14 residues. CDR1 is KGHSH, CDR2 LQKENI, per germline. The V end lost 9 bases, the J end lost 0 bases, and 15 bases lay between the germline ends. This CDR3 is CARGPLPNSYEQYF. CDR3 bases: TGTGCCAGGGGGCCTCTACCCAACTCCTACGAGCAGTACTTC.

J is TRBJ1-5 and V is TRBV15, with TRBD1 as a possible D gene (5 bases). CDR3 size: 15 residues. CDR1 and CDR2 (germline): LNHNV, YYDKDF (reference sequence). The V end lost 3 bases, the J end lost 0 bases, and 9 bases lay between the germline ends. CDR3 bases: TGTGCCACCAGCAGGGGGGGTTATAGCAATCAGCCCCAGCATTTT. Translated: CATSRGGYSNQPQHF.

This chain links TRBV5-1 with TRBJ2-2; D gene ambiguous. This CDR3 contains 14 residues. The germline CDR1 and CDR2 sequences are SGHRS and YFSETQ. Trimming removed 5 bases from V and 7 bases from J, with 15 bases in between. Here the CDR3 reads CASRIYSSSGELFF. DNA of the CDR3: TGCGCCAGCAGGATCTACTCCTCGAGCGGGGAGCTGTTTTTT.

The chain links TRBV12-5 to TRBJ2-7, with 9 bases aligning to TRBD1. CDR3 size: 19 residues. CDR1 LGHNT and CDR2 FRNRAP come from the germline V gene. V lost 2 bases, J lost 6 bases, and 20 bases stayed unmatched. CDR3 loop: CASGLRRNRDRDFGGEQYF. CDR3 in DNA: TGTGCTAGTGGTTTGAGGAGGAACCGGGACAGGGATTTCGGCGGCGAGCAGTACTTC.

The genes are TRBV6-6 and TRBJ2-1; possibly TRBD2 for D (5 bases). The CDR3 has 11 residues. Trimming removed 3 bases from V and 10 bases from J, with 7 bases in between. Germline lookup yields CDR1 MNHNY and CDR2 SVGAGI (reference sequence). The CDR3 nucleotides read TGTGCCAGCAGTTATCCGGGAGAGCAGTTCTTC. Translated: CASSYPGEQFF.

The chain has TRBV5-8 and TRBJ1-5; D not certain. Per germline, CDR1 SGHTS and CDR2 YDEGEE. The CDR3 is 14 amino acids. V was clipped by 2 bases and J by 3 bases, with 9 bases between them. CDR3 amino acids: CASSFLGTNQPQHF. CDR3 in DNA: TGTGCCAGCAGCTTCTTAGGTACCAATCAGCCCCAGCATTTT.

This rearrangement joins TRBV19 to TRBJ1-2; D uncertain. CDR1 LNHDA and CDR2 SQIVND come from the germline V gene (reference sequence). Trimming removed 5 bases at V and 2 bases at J, with 9 bases between. This CDR3 has 13 amino acids. The CDR3 coding sequence is TGTGCCAGTAGTTGGGGAGGAAACTATGGCTACACCTTC. Translated: CASSWGGNYGYTF.

This clone appeared a single time. This rearrangement joins TRBV7-2 to TRBJ2-7; 7 bases are shared with TRBD1. Germline CDR1 reads SGHTA; CDR2 reads FQGNSA. V dropped 5 bases and J dropped 0; count of bases not matched to a gene: 13. CDR3 length equals 17 residues. CDR3 sequence reads: CASSANGQAVSSYEQYF. CDR3 DNA: TGTGCCAGCAGCGCGAACGGACAGGCCGTAAGCTCCTACGAGCAGTACTTC.

This sequence joins TRBV11-3 and TRBJ2-2; a possible D gene is TRBD2 (7 bases). CDR3 length: 14 residues. Per the germline V gene, CDR1 is SGHNT and CDR2 is YENEEA. Trimming cost V 4 bases and J 6 bases, with 12 bases left between them. CDR3 residues: CASSSGGGAGELFF. CDR3 nucleotide sequence: TGTGCCAGCAGCTCTGGGGGGGGCGCCGGGGAGCTGTTTTTT.

The chain has TRBV28 and TRBJ2-3; 8 nucleotides agree with TRBD2. CDR1 and CDR2 (germline): MDHEN, SYDVKM. This CDR3 is 14 amino acids long. Trimming cost V 5 bases and J 4 bases; bases outside gene matches: 5. CDR3 bases: TGTGCCAGCAGTCTCGGACTAGCTCCAGATACGCAGTATTTT. It is translated as CASSLGLAPDTQYF.

This sequence joins TRBV7-2 and TRBJ1-2, with 9 bases lining up with TRBD1. The CDR3 totals 14 residues. The junction had 5 bases not matched to a gene; V was cut back by 1 base and J by 8 bases. The germline gives CDR1 SGHTA, CDR2 FQGNSA. CDR3 amino acids: CASSLGDREEGYTF. The CDR3 region has the DNA TGTGCCAGCAGCTTAGGGGACAGGGAAGAGGGCTACACCTTC.

This clone was found a few times. The V and J genes are TRBV6-6 and TRBJ1-2, with 9 bases matching TRBD1. The CDR3 is 13 amino acids. The V gene end was trimmed by 10 bases and the J gene end by 8 bases; junction bases not matched to a gene: 11. Germline CDR1 and CDR2: MNHNY and SVGAGI (reference sequence). This CDR3 reads CAISVGQGYGYTF. The CDR3 coding sequence is TGTGCCATTTCAGTCGGACAGGGGTACGGCTACACCTTC.

The count of this clone is one. This chain connects TRBV30 to TRBJ1-1; TRBD1 matches 9 bases. The CDR3 loop spans 13 amino acids. V trimming: 4 bases; J trimming: 4 bases; junction bases outside the gene matches: 4. Germline V CDR1 and CDR2: GTSNPN, SVGIG (reference sequence). CDR3 bases: TGTGCCTGGAACAGGGGGCTTGGCACTGAAGCTTTCTTT. The encoded protein is CAWNRGLGTEAFF.

V is TRBV7-8 and J is TRBJ2-5; D may correspond to TRBD1 or TRBD2 (5 bases each). The J call is uncertain, as TRBJ2-7 better fits the DNA end. CDR1 and CDR2 from the germline V gene are SGHVS and FQNEAQ. The length of the CDR3 is 15 residues. CDR3 loop: CASSLRDGAWYEQYF. The DNA for the CDR3 is TGTGCCAGCAGCCTCAGGGACGGGGCATGGTACGAGCAGTACTTC.

The V and J genes are TRBV7-2 and TRBJ2-1; 7 nucleotides match TRBD1. Trimming took 4 bases from V and 7 from J; bases not matched to a gene: 10. Germline V lookup: CDR1 SGHTA, CDR2 FQGNSA. The CDR3 contains 15 residues. The CDR3 DNA is TGTGCCAGCAGCTCCGACAGGGTTTTTAGGAATGAGCAGTTCTTC. It is translated as CASSSDRVFRNEQFF. The variable domain in full, completed from reference TRBV7-2 and TRBJ2-1, reads GAGVSQSPSNKVTEKGKDVELRCDPISGHTALYWYRQSLGQGLEFLIYFQGNSAPDKSGLPSDRFSAERTGGSVSTLTIQRTQQEDSAVYLCASSSDRVFRNEQFFGPGTRLTVL.

This rearrangement joins TRBV5-6 to TRBJ2-5, with 14 positions matching TRBD2. V lost 5 bases, J lost 1 base, and 7 bases stayed unmatched. The CDR3 is 17 residues long. CDR1 is SGHDT, CDR2 YYEEEE, per germline. The CDR3 region is CASSRGLAGGPQETQYF. The CDR3, as DNA: TGTGCCAGCAGTCGCGGACTAGCGGGAGGTCCCCAAGAGACCCAGTACTTC.

CDR3 loop: CSVRQHGANTEAFF. DNA for the CDR3: TGCAGCGTGCGACAACATGGGGCAAACACTGAAGCTTTCTTT. The genes are TRBV29-1 and TRBJ1-1; maybe TRBD1 (5 bases). The CDR3 covers 14 residues. The germline V gene encodes CDR1 SQVTM and CDR2 ANQGSEA. V was trimmed by 6 bases and J by 2 bases, leaving 16 bases between them.

The rearrangement joins TRBV10-3 to TRBJ1-1; TRBD1 matches at 8 bases. The CDR3 extends over 13 amino acids. V lost 3 bases, J lost 7 bases, and 4 bases stayed unmatched. Germline CDR1 reads ENHRY; CDR2 reads SYGVKD. The chain's CDR3 is CAISDNGQGEAFF. CDR3 nucleotide sequence: TGTGCCATCAGTGACAATGGACAGGGTGAAGCTTTCTTT.

The V and J genes are TRBV5-1 and TRBJ2-2; 10 nucleotides align to TRBD1. V lost 3 bases to trimming and J lost 2 bases; unmatched junction nucleotides: 7. This CDR3 comprises 17 residues. Germline CDR1 and CDR2: SGHRS and YFSETQ. Written as DNA, the CDR3 is TGCGCCAGCAGCTCATCCGCGACAGGGGGCAACACCGGGGAGCTGTTTTTT. Protein: CASSSSATGGNTGELFF.

CDR3 sequence: CASSPGDYGYTF. DNA for the CDR3: TGTGCCAGCAGCCCGGGGGACTATGGCTACACCTTC. The chain carries TRBV7-9 and TRBJ1-2; tentatively, D is TRBD1 (5 bases). The germline V gene encodes CDR1 SEHNR and CDR2 FQNEAQ (reference sequence). V lost 5 bases, J lost 3 bases, and 7 bases lay in between. The CDR3 has 12 residues.

For this clone: Other DNA variants within this sample encode the same CDR3. The CDR3 region has the DNA TGTGCCAGCAGCAAGACCCAGGGCAGCAATCAGCCCCAGCATTTT. It yields the protein CASSKTQGSNQPQHF. V is TRBV21-1 and J is TRBJ1-5; TRBD1 is the table's D call and was not checked against the DNA. TRBV21-1 is reported as a pseudogene. The CDR3 sequence is 15 residues long.

The chain uses TRBV5-4 and TRBJ2-7, with D tentatively TRBD1 (5 bases). V was pared by 2 bases and J by 0 bases, with 12 bases between. Germline V CDR1 and CDR2: SGHNT, YYREEE (reference sequence). The CDR3 has 15 residues. CDR3: CASSFRTQSSYEQYF. CDR3 in DNA: TGTGCCAGCAGCTTCCGGACACAGAGCTCCTACGAGCAGTACTTC.

The rearrangement joins TRBV7-8 to TRBJ1-5; D may be TRBD1 (5 bases). CDR1 is SGHVS and CDR2 is FQNEAQ in the germline V gene. The CDR3 covers 15 residues. V lost 1 base and J 1 base, leaving 8 bases between the germline ends. The CDR3 sequence: CASSLVWGSNQPQHF. In DNA form, the CDR3 reads TGTGCCAGCAGCTTAGTCTGGGGGAGCAATCAGCCCCAGCATTTT.

This chain connects TRBV7-2 to TRBJ2-1; D may be TRBD1 (6 bases). Germline lookup yields CDR1 SGHTA and CDR2 FQGNSA. The CDR3 is 13 amino acids. The ends were cut back, 5 bases at V and 4 bases at J, with 9 bases in the middle. This chain's CDR3 is CASSLGQYNEQFF. The CDR3 nucleotides read TGTGCCAGCAGCCTCGGACAGTACAATGAGCAGTTCTTC. Full variable domain (remainder filled in from reference TRBV7-2 and TRBJ2-1): GAGVSQSPSNKVTEKGKDVELRCDPISGHTALYWYRQSLGQGLEFLIYFQGNSAPDKSGLPSDRFSAERTGGSVSTLTIQRTQQEDSAVYLCASSLGQYNEQFFGPGTRLTVL.

The chain joins TRBV7-2 to TRBJ2-5; D is unresolved. Germline loops: CDR1 SGHTA, CDR2 FQGNSA. This CDR3 is 13 amino acids long. V shed 5 bases and J shed 5 bases, with 12 bases lying between them. DNA for the CDR3: TGTGCCAGCAGCCCCTCCAGCTGGGAGACCCAGTACTTC. Protein: CASSPSSWETQYF.